Listed below are T cell receptor beta chains from one sample, sequenced in a study of CD8 T cells in ankylosing spondylitis. TCRdb reanalysed the 5' RACE reads using MiXCR and keeps one entry per CDR3 protein. This sample has 30,000 to 45,000 distinct CDR3 sequences, with under 13% found just once. Sequencing was carried out using blood, either unsorted or a sorted T cell fraction (not recorded which). The receptor source for this set is a male donor with ankylosing spondylitis or in good health (not recorded which). The CDR3 runs from the conserved cysteine through the conserved F or W. Each record gives: clone size, D gene, V gene, J gene, CDR3 protein, CDR3 DNA. D genes are given only for firm matches. Not all rows give a size; the values are once, few, many and, for expanded clones, a class.

clone_size: NA
d_call: TRBD2
v_call: TRBV19
j_call: TRBJ2-7
cdr3_aa: CASSLAGGIDEQYF
cdr3_nt: TGTGCCAGTAGCCTAGCGGGAGGGATTGATGAGCAGTACTTC

clone_size: many
d_call: TRBD1
v_call: TRBV29-1
j_call: TRBJ2-7
cdr3_aa: CSASGTGVYEQYF
cdr3_nt: TGCAGCGCATCCGGGACAGGGGTCTACGAGCAGTACTTC

clone_size: many
d_call: NA
v_call: TRBV7-2
j_call: TRBJ2-7
cdr3_aa: CASSRPGSYEQYF
cdr3_nt: TGTGCCAGCAGTCGACCTGGCTCCTACGAGCAGTACTTC

clone_size: many
d_call: NA
v_call: TRBV5-6
j_call: TRBJ2-1
cdr3_aa: CASSFLDRPNNEQFF
cdr3_nt: TGTGCCAGCAGCTTTTTGGACAGACCGAACAATGAGCAGTTCTTC

clone_size: many
d_call: TRBD2
v_call: TRBV5-1
j_call: TRBJ2-7
cdr3_aa: CASSPEAGKYEQYF
cdr3_nt: TGCGCCAGCAGCCCCGAAGCGGGGAAGTACGAGCAGTACTTC

clone_size: many
d_call: TRBD2
v_call: TRBV4-1
j_call: TRBJ2-7
cdr3_aa: CASSQGAAGAYYEQYF
cdr3_nt: TGCGCCAGCAGCCAAGGGGCGGCGGGAGCGTACTACGAGCAGTACTTC

clone_size: few
d_call: TRBD2
v_call: TRBV2
j_call: TRBJ2-7
cdr3_aa: CASGRLAGVYEQYF
cdr3_nt: TGTGCCAGCGGAAGACTAGCGGGAGTCTACGAGCAGTACTTC

clone_size: many
d_call: TRBD2
v_call: TRBV20-1
j_call: TRBJ2-3
cdr3_aa: CSARHPGLEADTQYF
cdr3_nt: TGCAGTGCTAGACATCCGGGACTAGAGGCAGATACGCAGTATTTT

clone_size: many
d_call: NA
v_call: TRBV9
j_call: TRBJ2-5
cdr3_aa: CASSATLTGQETQYF
cdr3_nt: TGTGCCAGCAGCGCCACGCTGACAGGCCAAGAGACCCAGTACTTC

clone_size: many
d_call: NA
v_call: TRBV7-2
j_call: TRBJ2-1
cdr3_aa: CASKYTGESDEQFF
cdr3_nt: TGTGCCAGCAAATACACCGGGGAAAGCGATGAGCAGTTCTTC

clone_size: many
d_call: NA
v_call: TRBV20-1
j_call: TRBJ1-4
cdr3_aa: CSASTGYLNEKLFF
cdr3_nt: TGCAGTGCTAGTACGGGCTACCTTAATGAAAAACTGTTTTTT

clone_size: NA
d_call: NA
v_call: TRBV15
j_call: TRBJ2-7
cdr3_aa: CATSRENSYEQYF
cdr3_nt: TGTGCCACCAGCAGAGAGAACTCCTACGAGCAGTACTTC

clone_size: many
d_call: TRBD1
v_call: TRBV20-1
j_call: TRBJ1-1
cdr3_aa: CSAATGMNTEAFF
cdr3_nt: TGCAGTGCCGCGACAGGGATGAACACTGAAGCTTTCTTT

clone_size: many
d_call: TRBD1
v_call: TRBV29-1
j_call: TRBJ2-7
cdr3_aa: CSVVRGQGYEQYF
cdr3_nt: TGCAGCGTCGTTAGGGGGCAGGGCTACGAGCAGTACTTC

clone_size: few
d_call: NA
v_call: TRBV7-7
j_call: TRBJ1-5
cdr3_aa: CASSLTQNQPQHF
cdr3_nt: TGTGCTAGCAGCTTAACACAGAATCAGCCCCAGCATTTT

clone_size: many
d_call: NA
v_call: TRBV29-1
j_call: TRBJ1-2
cdr3_aa: CSVSAFPGGYTF
cdr3_nt: TGCAGCGTCTCGGCTTTCCCGGGGGGCTACACCTTC

clone_size: many
d_call: NA
v_call: TRBV7-2
j_call: TRBJ1-4
cdr3_aa: CASSTQGMPNEKLFF
cdr3_nt: TGTGCCAGCAGCACGCAGGGGATGCCTAATGAAAAACTGTTTTTT

clone_size: many
d_call: NA
v_call: TRBV7-2
j_call: TRBJ1-6
cdr3_aa: CASSYSNSPLHF
cdr3_nt: TGTGCCAGCAGCTATTCGAATTCACCCCTCCACTTT

clone_size: many
d_call: NA
v_call: TRBV1
j_call: TRBJ2-1
cdr3_aa: CTSSRLAGGSLSYNEQFF
cdr3_nt: TGCACCAGCAGCCGCTTAGCGGGAGGCTCTCTCTCCTACAATGAGCAGTTCTTC

clone_size: many
d_call: TRBD2
v_call: TRBV2
j_call: TRBJ2-1
cdr3_aa: CASSLLAGLNYNEQFF
cdr3_nt: TGTGCCAGCAGTCTACTAGCGGGACTAAACTACAATGAGCAGTTCTTC

clone_size: NA
d_call: NA
v_call: TRBV20-1
j_call: TRBJ2-2
cdr3_aa: CSAAPPTRVNTGELFF
cdr3_nt: TGCAGTGCTGCGCCCCCGACTAGAGTGAACACCGGGGAGCTGTTTTTT

clone_size: NA
d_call: NA
v_call: TRBV10-3
j_call: TRBJ2-5
cdr3_aa: CAISEPGYQETQYF
cdr3_nt: TGTGCCATCAGTGAGCCGGGGTACCAAGAGACCCAGTACTTC

clone_size: few
d_call: NA
v_call: TRBV5-1
j_call: TRBJ2-7
cdr3_aa: CASSLGSRPGEEQYF
cdr3_nt: TGCGCCAGCAGCTTGGGGAGTCGCCCAGGAGAGGAGCAGTACTTC

clone_size: many
d_call: TRBD2
v_call: TRBV6-1
j_call: TRBJ2-5
cdr3_aa: CASSTGLAVQETQYF
cdr3_nt: TGTGCCAGCAGTACCGGACTAGCGGTACAAGAGACCCAGTACTTC

clone_size: many
d_call: TRBD2
v_call: TRBV20-1
j_call: TRBJ2-2
cdr3_aa: CSVRGGTRQTGELFF
cdr3_nt: TGCAGTGTCAGGGGCGGGACTAGGCAGACCGGGGAGCTGTTTTTT

clone_size: many
d_call: NA
v_call: TRBV18
j_call: TRBJ1-2
cdr3_aa: CASSPGPNYGYTF
cdr3_nt: TGTGCCAGCTCACCCGGACCGAACTATGGCTACACCTTC

clone_size: many
d_call: NA
v_call: TRBV9
j_call: TRBJ1-1
cdr3_aa: CASSPETGNTEAFF
cdr3_nt: TGTGCCAGCAGCCCAGAGACGGGGAACACTGAAGCTTTCTTT

clone_size: many
d_call: NA
v_call: TRBV7-2
j_call: TRBJ2-1
cdr3_aa: CASSFTPDNEQFF
cdr3_nt: TGTGCCAGCAGCTTCACACCAGACAATGAGCAGTTCTTC

clone_size: NA
d_call: TRBD2
v_call: TRBV2
j_call: TRBJ2-7
cdr3_aa: CASSATGTRSEQYF
cdr3_nt: TGTGCCAGCAGCGCTACCGGGACTAGGAGCGAGCAGTACTTC

clone_size: many
d_call: NA
v_call: TRBV2
j_call: TRBJ2-5
cdr3_aa: CASRKRDQETQYF
cdr3_nt: TGTGCCAGCAGAAAGCGGGACCAAGAGACCCAGTACTTC

clone_size: many
d_call: NA
v_call: TRBV15
j_call: TRBJ2-5
cdr3_aa: CATSRVGGAETQYF
cdr3_nt: TGTGCCACCAGCAGAGTAGGAGGGGCGGAGACCCAGTACTTC

clone_size: few
d_call: NA
v_call: TRBV12-3/TRBV12-4
j_call: TRBJ2-5
cdr3_aa: CASSLFESETQYF
cdr3_nt: TGTGCCAGCAGTTTATTCGAATCAGAGACCCAGTACTTC